The 6 T cell receptor beta chains below were found in one sample sequenced in a study of cytomegalovirus exposure and HLA in healthy donors. With 60 Vbeta and 13 Jbeta primers, the PCR was carried out. Some clones are missing from TCRdb's copy, which holds only in-frame ones; the method was immunoSEQ multiplex PCR. The table lists tens of thousands of clones, over 70% of them singletons, with approximately 8% in the top ten. Source material: PBMCs. The receptor set was obtained from a man between 60 and 70 years old in good health and CMV-seropositive.

This clone was seen only a few times. The chain is built from TRBV14 and TRBJ2-1, with a weak D call TRBD1 (6 bases). The CDR3 consists of 15 residues. Germline CDR1 and CDR2: SGHDN and FVKESK. V was trimmed by 0 bases and J by 0 bases, leaving 6 bases between them. The CDR3 sequence: CASSQEGASYNEQFF. The CDR3 DNA reads TGTGCCAGCAGCCAAGAGGGGGCCTCCTACAATGAGCAGTTCTTC.

This sequence joins TRBV5-1 and TRBJ1-2; 7 bases are a match to TRBD1. This CDR3 is 17 amino acids long. Germline trimming cut 4 bases from V and 8 bases from J; bases unmatched to any gene: 20. Germline CDR1 reads SGHRS; CDR2 reads YFSETQ. DNA of the CDR3: TGCGCCAGCAGCCGCTCGACTACAGGGACCCCACAGGGGGGCTACACCTTC. Protein: CASSRSTTGTPQGGYTF.

This clone has just one count. The chain is built from TRBV11-1 and TRBJ2-7; 9 nucleotides agree with TRBD2. V dropped 1 base and J dropped 4; count of bases not matched to a gene: 8. Germline V gene data show CDR1 as SGHAT and CDR2 as FQDESV (reference sequence). The CDR3 is 16 residues long. The CDR3 region has the DNA TGTGCCAGCAGCTTAGTGGAAGCGGGGGGCACGTACGAGCAGTACTTC. Translation: CASSLVEAGGTYEQYF.

The gene calls are TRBV5-4 and TRBJ2-3; TRBD2 matches 12 bases. The CDR3 sequence is 20 residues long. CDR1 is SGHNT and CDR2 is YYREEE in the germline V gene (reference sequence). Trimming cost V 7 bases and J 0 bases; bases outside gene matches: 18. The DNA of the CDR3 is TGTGCCAGCGACTACCACTTATTCGGACTAGCGGGGTCTAGCACAGATACGCAGTATTTT. This codes for CASDYHLFGLAGSSTDTQYF.

V and J are TRBV11-2 and TRBJ2-7, with D maybe TRBD1 (5 bases). CDR3 length equals 17 residues. V was shortened by 4 bases and J by 1 base, with 20 bases between the two germline ends. Germline CDR1 SGHAT, CDR2 FQNNGV. The CDR3 reads CASSSRAPQVYSYEQYF. Written as DNA, the CDR3 is TGTGCCAGCAGCTCCCGTGCCCCACAGGTCTATTCCTACGAGCAGTACTTC.

The chain couples TRBV7-9 to TRBJ1-2; 9 bases align to TRBD1. The CDR3 contains 17 residues. Trimming removed 4 bases from V and 4 bases from J; junction bases left unmatched: 13. Germline CDR1 and CDR2: SEHNR and FQNEAQ (reference sequence). CDR3 sequence: CASSSPELTGGGYGYTF. The DNA of the CDR3 is TGTGCCAGCAGCTCACCCGAACTGACAGGGGGTGGCTATGGCTACACCTTC.